This entry is about one T cell receptor beta chain. This specimen comes from a study of CD8+CD57+ T cells in acquired aplastic anemia. It was genomic DNA that served as the template for profiling TCR beta VDJ and CDR3. TCRdb reprocessed the reads via MiXCR and lists one record per CDR3 protein. Among around 170,000 distinct CDR3 sequences listed, just under 50% were seen once. The authors sequenced patients whose flow cytometry had shown CD8+CD57+ cell expansion. Among the patients, none had received any therapy at the time of blood sampling. This CDR3 contains 17 residues. Trimming cost V 0 bases and J 0 bases, with 12 bases left between them. Germline V gene lookup returns CDR1 MNHEY and CDR2 SVGEGT.

The sample comprised sorted CD4+, CD8+, or CD8+CD57+ T cells (not recorded which) from PBMCs. The TCR originated in a human donor with aplastic anemia. This chain connects TRBV6-2 or TRBV6-3 to TRBJ1-3, with D possibly TRBD1 on 5 matching bases. CDR3 bases: TGTGCCAGCAGTTACTCCGAGGGACCTCACTCTGGAAACACCATATATTTT. The encoded protein is CASSYSEGPHSGNTIYF.